The 8 T cell receptor beta chains below come from one sample, sequenced in a study of blood T cell repertoires in COVID-19. Assay: immunoSEQ multiplex PCR; the TCRdb copy retains only in-frame clones and omits some. The repertoire holds 310,000 or so clones, with roughly 90% as singletons. The sample taken for sequencing was peripheral blood. These receptors were obtained from a man aged 18 to 35 who had recovered from COVID-19.

This rearrangement joins TRBV30 to TRBJ2-7; 7 nucleotides align to TRBD1. The V segment lost 4 bases and the J segment 6 bases; nucleotides outside the gene matches: 9. This CDR3 contains 13 residues. Germline V gene lookup returns CDR1 GTSNPN and CDR2 SVGIG (reference sequence). CDR3 DNA sequence: TGTGCCTGGAATCGGGACAGTAACCCCGAGCAGTACTTC. This sequence encodes CAWNRDSNPEQYF.

J is TRBJ1-6 and V is TRBV5-1, with TRBD1 identical over 8 bases. CDR1 and CDR2 (germline): SGHRS, YFSETQ. Trimming removed 0 bases from V and 9 bases from J; junction bases left unmatched: 11. This CDR3 comprises 17 residues. The CDR3 loop is CASSLAYGQGQLSPLHF. The CDR3 DNA is TGCGCCAGCAGCTTGGCCTATGGACAGGGTCAACTTTCACCCCTCCACTTT.

The chain carries TRBV9 and TRBJ1-6, with 8 bases fitting TRBD1. This CDR3 region has 15 residues. CDR1 SGDLS and CDR2 YYNGEE come from the germline V gene. Trimming at V came to 4 bases and at J to 4 bases, leaving 4 bases not matched to a gene. In DNA, the CDR3 is TGTGCCAGCAGCCAGCGGACAGGGTATAATTCACCCCTCCACTTT. Its protein is CASSQRTGYNSPLHF.

This clone was seen a single time. The chain couples TRBV7-3 to TRBJ2-5, with TRBD1 matching 7 bases. The V gene's germline CDR1 is SGHTA and CDR2 FQGTGA. This CDR3 is 16 amino acids long. Losses at the gene ends were 5 bases for V and 1 base for J; bases not matched to a gene: 10. This chain's CDR3 is CASSPLGTAGQETQYF. The DNA for the CDR3 is TGTGCCAGCAGCCCTTTAGGGACAGCCGGCCAAGAGACCCAGTACTTC.

The chain links TRBV4-1 to TRBJ2-2; 8 bases are shared with TRBD2. This CDR3 has 17 residues. V dropped 3 bases and J dropped 0; count of bases not matched to a gene: 6. Germline V gives CDR1 MGHRA, CDR2 YSYEKL. CDR3 protein: CASSHPGGGTNTGELFF. CDR3 bases: TGCGCCAGCAGCCACCCCGGGGGGGGCACGAACACCGGGGAGCTGTTTTTT.

The chain uses TRBV3-1 (or the pseudogene TRBV3-2) and TRBJ2-2; tentatively, D is TRBD1 (6 bases). Germline V gene lookup returns CDR1 LGHDT and CDR2 YNNKEL (reference sequence). Trimming cost V 4 bases and J 0 bases, with 18 bases left between them. The CDR3 runs 18 residues. The DNA for the CDR3 is TGTGCCAGCAGCCCCGCTCCAGGGGTCCTGTCGAACACCGGGGAGCTGTTTTTT. It codes for CASSPAPGVLSNTGELFF.

The chain carries TRBV7-8 and TRBJ2-1, with 9 nucleotides matching TRBD1. The V and J ends lost 1 base and 10 bases, in that order; junction bases with no gene match: 8. The V gene's germline CDR1 is SGHVS and CDR2 FQNEAQ. The CDR3 runs to 15 residues. In nucleotides, the CDR3 is TGTGCCAGCAGCTTAGGTTGGACAGGGGCCGGGGAGCAGTTCTTC. Translating it yields CASSLGWTGAGEQFF. Using reference TRBV7-8 and TRBJ2-1 for the parts outside the CDR3, the full variable domain is GAGVSQSPRYKVAKRGQDVALRCDPISGHVSLFWYQQALGQGPEFLTYFQNEAQLDKSGLPSDRFFAERPEGSVSTLKIQRTQQEDSAVYLCASSLGWTGAGEQFFGPGTRLTVL.

This clone was picked up one time. The chain uses TRBV10-3 and TRBJ1-4; TRBD1 agrees at 7 bases. CDR1 and CDR2 (germline): ENHRY, SYGVKD. J lost 3 bases, V lost 4 bases, and 2 bases had no gene match. CDR3 size: 14 residues. In DNA form, the CDR3 reads TGTGCCATCAGTGCTGGACAGGCTAATGAAAAACTGTTTTTT. This encodes CAISAGQANEKLFF.